Listed here is a single TCR beta chain. Its antigen is not known. These data are taken from a study of shared clonotypes between healthy human individuals. Study-wide results and limits: Across a handful of donors, naive CD4 shared roughly 5%, naive CD8 around 3.8%, memory CD4 less than 2.5%, memory CD8 0.35% to 0.5%. On the whole, naive subsets had larger estimated richness than memory subsets had.

The investigators split CD4+ cells into a CD45RA+ naive subset and a CD45RA-negative memory subset. Authors' methods: Junction-only sequences without quality scores were provided by ImmunoSEQ, so filtering was different. TCRdb's table, derived via immunoSEQ multiplex PCR, lists solely in-frame clones and lacks some. The V and J calls and clone size were taken over from that table, and D and trimming were inferred from the DNA. The sample holds around 940,000 clones; 76% are singletons and the top ten take around 1.4%. CDR3 length: 15 amino acids. V shed 0 bases and J shed 4 bases, with 12 bases lying between them. CDR1 is LNHNV and CDR2 is YYDKDF in the germline V gene (reference sequence).

Sequenced input: memory CD4+ T cells sorted from blood. Subset specified: CD45RA-negative fraction. The TCR originated in a young man in good health. The rearrangement joins TRBV15 to TRBJ1-1; D may be TRBD1 (5 bases). DNA of the CDR3: TGTGCCACCAGCAGAGATCCAGGGATGAGCACTGAAGCTTTCTTT. Translated, it gives CATSRDPGMSTEAFF.